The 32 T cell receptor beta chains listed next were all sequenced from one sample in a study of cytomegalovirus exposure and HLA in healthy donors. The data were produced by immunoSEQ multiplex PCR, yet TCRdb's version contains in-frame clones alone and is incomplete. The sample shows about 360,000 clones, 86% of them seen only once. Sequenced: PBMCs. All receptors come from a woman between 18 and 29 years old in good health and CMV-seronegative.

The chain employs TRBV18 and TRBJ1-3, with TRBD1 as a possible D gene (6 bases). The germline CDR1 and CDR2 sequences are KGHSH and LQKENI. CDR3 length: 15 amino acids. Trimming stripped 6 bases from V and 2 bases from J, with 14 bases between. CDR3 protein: CASSDSTGPGNTIYF. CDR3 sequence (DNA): TGTGCCAGCTCCGACTCGACAGGCCCTGGAAACACCATATATTTT.

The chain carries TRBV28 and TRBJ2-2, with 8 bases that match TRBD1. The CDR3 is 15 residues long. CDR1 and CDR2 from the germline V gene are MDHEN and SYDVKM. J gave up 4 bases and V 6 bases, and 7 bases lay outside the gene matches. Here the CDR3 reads CASRQGQGFTGELFF. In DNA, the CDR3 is TGTGCCAGCAGACAAGGACAGGGTTTCACCGGGGAGCTGTTTTTT.

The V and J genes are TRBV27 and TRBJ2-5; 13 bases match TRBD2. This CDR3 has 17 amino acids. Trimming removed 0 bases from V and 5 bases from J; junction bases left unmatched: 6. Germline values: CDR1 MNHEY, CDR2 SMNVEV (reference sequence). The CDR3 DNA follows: TGTGCCAGCAGTTTATCGCGGGGACTAGCGGGGAGGGAGACCCAGTACTTC. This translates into CASSLSRGLAGRETQYF.

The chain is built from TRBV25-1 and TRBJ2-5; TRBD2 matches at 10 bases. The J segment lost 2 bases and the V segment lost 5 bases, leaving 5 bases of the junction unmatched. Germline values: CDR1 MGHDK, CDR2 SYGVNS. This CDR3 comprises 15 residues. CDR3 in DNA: TGTGCCAGCAGTAGTGGACTAGCGGATCAAGAGACCCAGTACTTC. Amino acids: CASSSGLADQETQYF.

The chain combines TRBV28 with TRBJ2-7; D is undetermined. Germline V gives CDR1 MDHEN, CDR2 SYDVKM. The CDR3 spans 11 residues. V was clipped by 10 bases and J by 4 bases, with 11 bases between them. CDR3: CATSSFYEQYF. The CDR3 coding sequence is TGTGCCACCTCCTCCTTTTACGAGCAGTACTTC.

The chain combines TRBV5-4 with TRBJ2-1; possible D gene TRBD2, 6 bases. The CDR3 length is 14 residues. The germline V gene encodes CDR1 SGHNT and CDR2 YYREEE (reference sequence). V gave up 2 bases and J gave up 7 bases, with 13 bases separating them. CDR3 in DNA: TGTGCCAGCAGCTTTGCGGGGCTTGGGAATGAGCAGTTCTTC. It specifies CASSFAGLGNEQFF.

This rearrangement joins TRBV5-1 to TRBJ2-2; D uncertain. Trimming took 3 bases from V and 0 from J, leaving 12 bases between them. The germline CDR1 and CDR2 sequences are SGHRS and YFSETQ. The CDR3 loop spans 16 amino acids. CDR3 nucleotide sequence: TGCGCCAGCAGCTCCCAGGATCTTGCGAACACCGGGGAGCTGTTTTTT. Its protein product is CASSSQDLANTGELFF.

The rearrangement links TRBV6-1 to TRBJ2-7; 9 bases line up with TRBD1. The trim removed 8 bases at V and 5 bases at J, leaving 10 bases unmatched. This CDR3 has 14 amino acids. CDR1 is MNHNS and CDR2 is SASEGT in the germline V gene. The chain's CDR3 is CASFPGQGFHEQYF. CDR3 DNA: TGTGCCAGCTTTCCGGGACAGGGATTCCACGAGCAGTACTTC.

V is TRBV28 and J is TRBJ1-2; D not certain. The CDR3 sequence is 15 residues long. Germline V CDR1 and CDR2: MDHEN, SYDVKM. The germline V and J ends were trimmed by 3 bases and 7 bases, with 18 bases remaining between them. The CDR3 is CASSLSVAEQVGYTF. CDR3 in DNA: TGTGCCAGCAGTTTGTCGGTAGCGGAACAAGTTGGCTACACCTTC.

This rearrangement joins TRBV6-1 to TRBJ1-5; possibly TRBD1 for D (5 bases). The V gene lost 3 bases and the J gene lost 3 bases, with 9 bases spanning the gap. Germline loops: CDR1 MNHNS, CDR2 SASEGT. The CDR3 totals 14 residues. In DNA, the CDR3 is TGTGCCAGCAGTGACAGGGCCGACAATCAGCCCCAGCATTTT. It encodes CASSDRADNQPQHF.

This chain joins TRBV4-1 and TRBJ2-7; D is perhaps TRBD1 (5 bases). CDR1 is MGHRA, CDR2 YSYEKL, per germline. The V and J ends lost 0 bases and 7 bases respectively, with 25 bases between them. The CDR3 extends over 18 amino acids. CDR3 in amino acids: CASSQEGPGAGLIWEQYF. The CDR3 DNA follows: TGCGCCAGCAGCCAAGAGGGCCCCGGCGCAGGGCTGATATGGGAGCAGTACTTC.

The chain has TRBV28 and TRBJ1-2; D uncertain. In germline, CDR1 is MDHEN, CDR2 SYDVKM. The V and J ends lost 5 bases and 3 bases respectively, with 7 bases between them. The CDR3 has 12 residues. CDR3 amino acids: CASSLTHYGYTF. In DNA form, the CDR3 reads TGTGCCAGCAGTCTCACTCACTATGGCTACACCTTC.

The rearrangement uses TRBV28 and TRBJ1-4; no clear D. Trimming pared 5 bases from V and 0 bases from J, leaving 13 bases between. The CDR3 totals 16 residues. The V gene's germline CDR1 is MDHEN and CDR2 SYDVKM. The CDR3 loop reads CASSPNPVATNEKLFF. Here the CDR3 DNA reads TGTGCCAGCAGTCCGAACCCAGTGGCAACTAATGAAAAACTGTTTTTT.

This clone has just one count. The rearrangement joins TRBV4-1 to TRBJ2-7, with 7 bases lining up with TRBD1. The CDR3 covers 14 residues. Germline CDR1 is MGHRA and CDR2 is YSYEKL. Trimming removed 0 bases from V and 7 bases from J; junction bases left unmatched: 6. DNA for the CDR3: TGCGCCAGCAGCCAAGAAACAGGGGCGAGAGAGCAGTACTTC. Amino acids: CASSQETGAREQYF.

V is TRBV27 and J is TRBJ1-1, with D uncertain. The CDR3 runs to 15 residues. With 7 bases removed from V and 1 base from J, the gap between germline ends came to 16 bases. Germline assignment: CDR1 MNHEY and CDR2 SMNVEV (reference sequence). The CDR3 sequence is CASKLDRVQNTEAFF. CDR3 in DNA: TGTGCCAGCAAACTCGACCGGGTCCAGAACACTGAAGCTTTCTTT.

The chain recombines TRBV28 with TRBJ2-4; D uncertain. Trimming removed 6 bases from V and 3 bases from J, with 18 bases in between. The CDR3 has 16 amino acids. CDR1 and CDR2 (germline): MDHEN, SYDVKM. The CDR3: CASRSDDFMGKNIQYF. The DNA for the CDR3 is TGTGCCAGCAGGTCCGATGACTTTATGGGCAAAAACATTCAGTACTTC.

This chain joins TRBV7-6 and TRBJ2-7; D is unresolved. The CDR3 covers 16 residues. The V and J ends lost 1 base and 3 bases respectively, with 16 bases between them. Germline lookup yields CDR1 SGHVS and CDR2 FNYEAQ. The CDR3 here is CASSLETPYVSYEQYF. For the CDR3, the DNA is TGTGCCAGCAGCTTAGAAACGCCGTATGTGAGCTACGAGCAGTACTTC.

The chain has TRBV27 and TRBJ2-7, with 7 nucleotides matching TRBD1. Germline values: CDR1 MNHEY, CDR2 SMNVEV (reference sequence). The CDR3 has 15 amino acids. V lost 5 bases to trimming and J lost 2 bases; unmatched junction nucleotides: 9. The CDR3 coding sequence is TGTGCCAGCAGTGTGACCGGACAGGCGGCCTACGAGCAGTACTTC. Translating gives CASSVTGQAAYEQYF.

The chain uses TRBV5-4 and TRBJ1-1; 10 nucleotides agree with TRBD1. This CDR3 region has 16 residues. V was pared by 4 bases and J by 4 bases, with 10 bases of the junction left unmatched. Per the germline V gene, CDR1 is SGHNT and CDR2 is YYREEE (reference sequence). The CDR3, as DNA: TGTGCCAGCAGCCCCGGGACAGGGGTCGTTGGCACTGAAGCTTTCTTT. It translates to CASSPGTGVVGTEAFF.

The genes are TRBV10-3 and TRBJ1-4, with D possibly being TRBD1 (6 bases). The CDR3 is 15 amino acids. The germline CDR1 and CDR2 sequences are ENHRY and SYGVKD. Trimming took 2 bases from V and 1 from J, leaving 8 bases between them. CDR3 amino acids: CAISEKQGTNEKLFF. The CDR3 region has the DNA TGTGCCATCAGTGAGAAACAGGGAACTAATGAAAAACTGTTTTTT.

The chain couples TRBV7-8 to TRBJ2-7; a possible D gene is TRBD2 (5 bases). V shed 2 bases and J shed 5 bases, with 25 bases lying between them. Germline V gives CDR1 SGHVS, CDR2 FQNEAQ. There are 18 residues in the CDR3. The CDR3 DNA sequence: TGTGCCAGCAGCTTACGCACTAGAGCACGATTAGCTAATAACGAGCAGTACTTC. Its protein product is CASSLRTRARLANNEQYF.

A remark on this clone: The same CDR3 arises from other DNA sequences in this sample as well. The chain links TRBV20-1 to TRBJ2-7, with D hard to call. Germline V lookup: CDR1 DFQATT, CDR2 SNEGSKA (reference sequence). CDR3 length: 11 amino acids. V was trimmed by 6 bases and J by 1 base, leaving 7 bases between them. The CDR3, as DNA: TGCAGTGCAGGAGAGTCCTACGAGCAGTACTTC. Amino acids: CSAGESYEQYF.

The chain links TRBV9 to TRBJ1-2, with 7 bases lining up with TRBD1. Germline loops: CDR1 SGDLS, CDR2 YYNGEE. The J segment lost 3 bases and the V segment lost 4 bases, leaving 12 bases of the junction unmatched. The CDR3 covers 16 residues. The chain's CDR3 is CASSLKGAGGYYGYTF. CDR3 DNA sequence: TGTGCCAGCAGCCTAAAGGGGGCAGGGGGATACTATGGCTACACCTTC.

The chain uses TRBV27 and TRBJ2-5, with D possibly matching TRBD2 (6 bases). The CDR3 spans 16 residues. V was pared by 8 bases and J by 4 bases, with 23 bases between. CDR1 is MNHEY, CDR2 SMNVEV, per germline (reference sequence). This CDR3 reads CASALGTLREGETQYF. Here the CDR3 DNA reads TGTGCCAGCGCCCTCGGGACTCTTCGTGAAGGAGAGACCCAGTACTTC.

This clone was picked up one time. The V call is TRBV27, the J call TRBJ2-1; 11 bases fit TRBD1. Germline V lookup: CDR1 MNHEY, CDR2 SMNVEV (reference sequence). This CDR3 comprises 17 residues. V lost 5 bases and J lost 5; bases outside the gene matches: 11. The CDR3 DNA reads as TGTGCCAGCAGTGCCCGTATCCGGGACAGGGGGGACAATGAGCAGTTCTTC. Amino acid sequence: CASSARIRDRGDNEQFF.

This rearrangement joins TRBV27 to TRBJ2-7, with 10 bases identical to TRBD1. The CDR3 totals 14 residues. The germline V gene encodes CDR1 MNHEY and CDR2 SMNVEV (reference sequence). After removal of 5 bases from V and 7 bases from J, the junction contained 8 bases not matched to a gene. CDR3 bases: TGTGCCAGCAGTACCGACAGGGGGCGGGGGGAGCAGTACTTC. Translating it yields CASSTDRGRGEQYF.

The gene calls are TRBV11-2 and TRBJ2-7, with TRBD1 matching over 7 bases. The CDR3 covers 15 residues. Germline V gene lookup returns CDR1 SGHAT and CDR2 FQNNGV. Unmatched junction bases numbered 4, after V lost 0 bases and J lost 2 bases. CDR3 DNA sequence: TGTGCCAGCAGCTTAGACCGGGGACAGACCTACGAGCAGTACTTC. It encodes CASSLDRGQTYEQYF.

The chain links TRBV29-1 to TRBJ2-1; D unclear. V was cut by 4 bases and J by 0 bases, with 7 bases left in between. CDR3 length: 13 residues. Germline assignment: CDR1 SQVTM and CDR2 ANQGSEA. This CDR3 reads CSVVKFSYNEQFF. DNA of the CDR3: TGCAGCGTTGTAAAATTCTCCTACAATGAGCAGTTCTTC.

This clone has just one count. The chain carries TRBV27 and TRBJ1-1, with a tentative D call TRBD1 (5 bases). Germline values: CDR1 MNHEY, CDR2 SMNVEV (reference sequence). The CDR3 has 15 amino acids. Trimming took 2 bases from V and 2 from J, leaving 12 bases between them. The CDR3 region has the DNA TGTGCCAGCAGTTTACTTCAGGGACTAAACACTGAAGCTTTCTTT. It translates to CASSLLQGLNTEAFF.

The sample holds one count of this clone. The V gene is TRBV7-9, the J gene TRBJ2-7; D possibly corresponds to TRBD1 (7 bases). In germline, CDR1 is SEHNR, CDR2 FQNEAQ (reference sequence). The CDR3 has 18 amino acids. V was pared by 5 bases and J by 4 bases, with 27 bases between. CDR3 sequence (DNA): TGTGCCAGCAGCGCTAAGGACAGGCGATATCGAGGGGGGTACGAGCAGTACTTC. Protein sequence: CASSAKDRRYRGGYEQYF. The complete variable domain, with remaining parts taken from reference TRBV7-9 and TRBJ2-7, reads DTGVSQNPRHKITKRGQNVTFRCDPISEHNRLYWYRQTLGQGPEFLTYFQNEAQLEKSRLLSDRFSAERPKGSFSTLEIQRTEQGDSAMYLCASSAKDRRYRGGYEQYFGPGTRLTVT.

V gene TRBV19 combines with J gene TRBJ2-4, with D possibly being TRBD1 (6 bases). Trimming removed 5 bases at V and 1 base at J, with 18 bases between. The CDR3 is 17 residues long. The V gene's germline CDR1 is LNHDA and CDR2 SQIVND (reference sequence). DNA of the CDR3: TGTGCCAGTAGTGCCCACCCCACAGGGAGCGCCAAAAACATTCAGTACTTC. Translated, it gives CASSAHPTGSAKNIQYF.

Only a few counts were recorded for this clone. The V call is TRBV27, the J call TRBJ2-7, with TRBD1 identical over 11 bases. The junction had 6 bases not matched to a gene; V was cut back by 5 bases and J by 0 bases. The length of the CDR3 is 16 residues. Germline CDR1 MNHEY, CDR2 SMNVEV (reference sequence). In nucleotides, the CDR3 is TGTGCCAGCAGTACAACCGGGACAGGGGGCTCCTACGAGCAGTACTTC. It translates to CASSTTGTGGSYEQYF.